This section outlines one T cell receptor (beta chain) sequence together with its context. Its antigen remains unknown. This sample was taken from a study of a mutant IDH1 vaccine in newly diagnosed glioma. Sequencing used immunoSEQ multiplex PCR; TCRdb keeps in-frame clones, though not all of them. The sample contains 50,000 to 55,000 clones, almost 65% of which appear only once. Documented time point: week 47, end of study. With topical imiquimod, each dose of the vaccine consisted of 300 ug of mutant IDH1 20-mer peptide. There were new WHO grade 3 or 4 astrocytomas in the donors, and these were IDH1-mutant and ATRX-lost. The sequence came from a man aged 35 to 55 with glioma. Some clones in this sample may be carry-over from other donors' samples. Sequences were derived from peripheral blood mononuclear cells (PBMCs), sampled from a glioma patient whose treatment included an IDH1 peptide vaccine.

The CDR3 loop reads CASFSTDSKNIQYF. In DNA form, the CDR3 reads TGTGCCAGCTTTAGTACGGACAGCAAAAACATTCAGTACTTC. This chain uses TRBV6-1 with TRBJ2-4, with a weak D call TRBD1 (6 bases). The CDR3 runs 14 residues. Per germline, CDR1 MNHNS and CDR2 SASEGT. Trimming removed 8 bases at V and 3 bases at J, with 14 bases between.